This T cell receptor beta chain was found in a study of radiation and T cells in renal cell carcinoma. Trimming cost V 5 bases and J 9 bases, with 8 bases left between them. The CDR3 spans 11 residues. Looked up from germline, CDR1 is MDHEN and CDR2 is SYDVKM. Overall study results and limits: From baseline, blood top tumor clonotypes peaked at 2 weeks post-radiation.

As to this clone: The antigen remains undetermined.

The sample's time point: blood 4 weeks post-SBRT, at nephrectomy. Treatment here: 15 Gy SBRT to primary tumor, nephrectomy 4 weeks later. Nephrectomy followed 15 Gy stereotactic body radiation by 4 weeks. Blood was sampled at baseline, 2 weeks and 4 weeks after SBRT. Only in-frame clones appear in the TCRdb table, and some are missing; sequencing was by immunoSEQ multiplex PCR. Among 150,000 to 200,000 clones listed, roughly 90% were seen once. This chain joins TRBV28 and TRBJ1-5; D call uncertain. The TCR sequence derives from a woman between 50 and 59 years old with renal cell carcinoma. The sequencing used blood, collected from a patient whose treatment included radiotherapy and nephrectomy. CDR3 sequence reads: CASSVLVPQHF. The CDR3 DNA reads TGTGCCAGCAGTGTCCTAGTGCCCCAGCATTTT.